Below, 27 T cell receptor beta chains from the same sample are listed, as sequenced in a study of blood T cells in healthy people across ages. The authors ran a second PCR of 7 to 11 cycles using a sample-barcoded 5' primer and a J-beta primer mix. TCRdb re-analysed the 5' RACE reads in MiXCR, keeping a single row per CDR3 protein. Here the sample spans around 1,700,000 distinct CDR3 sequences, 28% being singletons. The sequenced sample consisted of blood. Source of these receptors: a woman between 25 and 40 years old in good health.

V gene TRBV6-5 combines with J gene TRBJ1-2; TRBD1 might be the D (6 bases). This CDR3 comprises 14 residues. Germline CDR1 reads MNHEY; CDR2 reads SVGAGI. The V end lost 5 bases, the J end lost 4 bases, and 14 bases lay between the germline ends. The CDR3 coding sequence is TGTGCCAGCAGTCCCTTCGGCAGGGGCTATGGCTACACCTTC. This encodes CASSPFGRGYGYTF.

CDR3 sequence (DNA): TGCAGTGCTAGAGATAGGGAGGGAGCTTGGACCGGGGAGCTGTTTTTT. Residues: CSARDREGAWTGELFF. This chain uses TRBV20-1 with TRBJ2-2; 7 bases fit TRBD2. In germline, CDR1 is DFQATT, CDR2 SNEGSKA (reference sequence). The CDR3 contains 16 residues. Losses at the gene ends were 0 bases for V and 5 bases for J; bases not matched to a gene: 9.

Turning to this clonotype: A much larger clone differs by one base, so this may be a read error. This chain uses TRBV10-2 with TRBJ2-1; TRBD1 agrees at 8 bases. Germline-derived CDR1 and CDR2 are WSHSY and SAAADI. This CDR3 comprises 14 residues. CDR3 coding DNA: TGCGCCAGCAGTGAGGGACAGGGCTACAATGAGCATTTCTTC. This translates into CASSEGQGYNEHFF.

On this clonotype itself: This may come from a read error, since a much larger clone is one base off. The J gene is TRBJ2-1, the V gene TRBV5-1; 10 bases line up with TRBD2. The CDR3 sequence is 15 residues long. J lost 8 bases, V lost 3 bases, and 8 bases had no gene match. CDR1 SGHRS and CDR2 YFSETQ come from the germline V gene. Written as DNA, the CDR3 is TGCGCCAGCAGCTCGGCCGGGACTAGCGTCTATGAGCAGTTCTTC. This encodes CASSSAGTSVYEQFF. Looking up the rest from reference TRBV5-1 and TRBJ2-1 gives the full variable domain: KAGVTQTPRYLIKTRGQQVTLSCSPISGHRSVSWYQQTPGQGLQFLFEYFSETQRNKGNFPGRFSGRQFSNSRSEMNVSTLELGDSALYLCASSSAGTSVYEQFFGPGTRLTVL.

This chain uses TRBV4-1 with TRBJ2-7; D ambiguous. The CDR3 spans 14 residues. The V end lost 2 bases, the J end lost 2 bases, and 10 bases lay between the germline ends. Germline loops: CDR1 MGHRA, CDR2 YSYEKL. CDR3 nucleotide sequence: TGCGCCAGCAGCCAACAGACTGAAACCTACGAGCAGTACTTC. Its translation is CASSQQTETYEQYF.

This clonotype was detected a few times. The genes are TRBV10-3 and TRBJ2-1; D might be TRBD1 or TRBD2, each matching 5 bases. This CDR3 has 17 amino acids. Germline CDR1 and CDR2: ENHRY and SYGVKD. Between the trimmed V and J ends, which lost 4 bases and 5 bases, there was a span of 21 bases. The CDR3 reads CAISAHFPGTENNEQFF. CDR3 nucleotides: TGTGCCATCAGTGCGCACTTTCCCGGGACGGAGAACAATGAGCAGTTCTTC.

This clonotype was seen ten or more times. The genes are TRBV20-1 and TRBJ1-2; D gene unclear. Germline CDR1 is DFQATT and CDR2 is SNEGSKA (reference sequence). This CDR3 is built from 13 residues. V was clipped by 6 bases and J by 6 bases, with 17 bases between them. CDR3 DNA sequence: TGCAGTGCCACCCTAGACACGGCGGATGGCTACACCTTC. This gives the protein CSATLDTADGYTF.

The V gene is TRBV28, the J gene TRBJ2-5; D is unresolved. The germline V gene encodes CDR1 MDHEN and CDR2 SYDVKM. V dropped 8 bases and J dropped 3 bases, with 13 bases sitting between them. The CDR3 runs 13 residues. The CDR3 sequence is CASEGSGKETQYF. The CDR3 DNA follows: TGTGCCAGCGAAGGGTCAGGAAAAGAGACCCAGTACTTC.

This clonotype was detected ten times or more. The V and J genes are TRBV20-1 and TRBJ2-1; 11 bases are shared with TRBD2. Germline V gene sequence: CDR1 DFQATT, CDR2 SNEGSKA (reference sequence). V gave up 3 bases and J gave up 8 bases; unmatched junction bases: 9. The CDR3 runs 15 residues. The CDR3 sequence is CSASVSASGRHEQFF. CDR3 nucleotides: TGCAGTGCTAGTGTATCGGCTAGCGGGAGGCATGAGCAGTTCTTC.

In the case of this clonotype: This CDR3 fails to terminate in the conserved phenylalanine or tryptophan, so it likely reflects a read error. The CDR3 DNA reads TGTGCCAGCTGCTCGCAGGGAAATCAGCCCCAGCATGTT. The encoded protein is CASCSQGNQPQHV. V is TRBV12-3 or TRBV12-4 and J is TRBJ1-5; the D gene is possibly TRBD1 (5 bases). The V and J ends lost 8 bases and 4 bases respectively, with 12 bases between them. CDR3 length equals 13 residues.

This clonotype was recorded many times. The chain employs TRBV29-1 and TRBJ2-5, with D tentatively TRBD1 (5 bases). V shed 5 bases and J shed 5 bases, with 15 bases lying between them. CDR1 and CDR2 from the germline V gene are SQVTM and ANQGSEA. The CDR3 covers 13 residues. CDR3 sequence reads: CSVKQGSPETQYF. CDR3 nucleotide sequence: TGCAGCGTTAAGCAGGGTTCGCCGGAGACCCAGTACTTC.

CDR3 sequence (DNA): TGCAGTACTGGGGGGGGTTCGATGAACACTGAAGCTTTCTTT. This gives the protein CSTGGGSMNTEAFF. This chain connects TRBV20-1 to TRBJ1-1; perhaps TRBD1 as D (5 bases). Germline CDR1 and CDR2: DFQATT and SNEGSKA (reference sequence). CDR3 length: 14 residues. Trimming took 8 bases from V and 0 from J, leaving 16 bases between them.

This clonotype came up many times. CDR3 amino acids: CASRAGTDTQYF. DNA of the CDR3: TGTGCCAGCAGGGCTGGCACAGATACGCAGTATTTT. The chain combines TRBV27 with TRBJ2-3; D is undetermined. Per germline, CDR1 MNHEY and CDR2 SMNVEV (reference sequence). Trimming removed 6 bases from V and 1 base from J, with 5 bases in between. The CDR3 length is 12 residues.

This clonotype was recorded once. Germline and junction disagree at one end, which may indicate a read error. V is TRBV7-9 and J is TRBJ1-2; D remains ambiguous. The CDR3 runs 14 residues. CDR1 is SEHNR, CDR2 FQNEAQ, per germline (reference sequence). For the CDR3, the DNA is TGTGCCAGCAGCCGAGAGGGAGGGAGATATGGCCACACCTTC. It is translated as CASSREGGRYGHTF. Based on the CDR3 plus reference TRBV7-9 and TRBJ1-2, the full variable domain is DTGVSQNPRHKITKRGQNVTFRCDPISEHNRLYWYRQTLGQGPEFLTYFQNEAQLEKSRLLSDRFSAERPKGSFSTLEIQRTEQGDSAMYLCASSREGGRYGHTFGSGTRLTVV.

In this sample, this clonotype turned up many times. The chain is built from TRBV6-4 and TRBJ2-3; D ambiguous. V gave up 0 bases and J gave up 2 bases, with 3 bases separating them. CDR1 and CDR2 from the germline V gene are MRHNA and SNTAGT. CDR3 length: 13 amino acids. CDR3 bases: TGTGCCAGCAGTGACTCGGTCACAGATACGCAGTATTTT. Amino acid sequence: CASSDSVTDTQYF.

V is TRBV6-6 and J is TRBJ1-6; 9 bases agree with TRBD1. J gave up 10 bases and V 5 bases, and 6 bases lay outside the gene matches. Germline CDR1 MNHNY, CDR2 SVGAGI (reference sequence). The CDR3 loop spans 14 amino acids. CDR3 amino acids: CASSGDRVRSPLHF. The CDR3 DNA is TGTGCCAGCAGTGGGGACAGGGTGCGATCACCCCTCCACTTT.

This clonotype was seen a handful of times. This chain links TRBV12-3 or TRBV12-4 with TRBJ2-1, with 12 bases matching TRBD2. The CDR3 runs 16 residues. The trim removed 3 bases at V and 6 bases at J, leaving 6 bases unmatched. The CDR3 bases are TGTGCCAGCAGTTTGGGTCTAGCGGGGGGGCGCAATGAGCAGTTCTTC. Translated, it gives CASSLGLAGGRNEQFF.

This clonotype occurred a few times. The rearrangement links TRBV30 to TRBJ1-5; D unclear. The V end lost 4 bases, the J end lost 8 bases, and 12 bases lay between the germline ends. Per germline, CDR1 GTSNPN and CDR2 SVGIG (reference sequence). There are 12 residues in the CDR3. CDR3 sequence reads: CAWNLPGEPQHF. CDR3 bases: TGTGCCTGGAACCTCCCCGGAGAGCCCCAGCATTTT. Variable domain in full (rest from reference TRBV30 and TRBJ1-5): SQTIHQWPATLVQPVGSPLSLECTVEGTSNPNLYWYRQAAGRGLQLLFYSVGIGQISSEVPQNLSASRPQDRQFILSSKKLLLSDSGFYLCAWNLPGEPQHFGDGTRLSIL.

This clonotype was detected ten times or more. V usage is TRBV29-1 and J usage is TRBJ2-7, with D possibly TRBD1 on 6 matching bases. Germline V gene lookup returns CDR1 SQVTM and CDR2 ANQGSEA. The CDR3 covers 14 residues. V was clipped by 3 bases and J by 0 bases, with 12 bases between them. CDR3 DNA: TGCAGCGTTGACCGAGGACAGAACTCCTACGAGCAGTACTTC. Translated, it gives CSVDRGQNSYEQYF.

The V gene is TRBV6-6, the J gene TRBJ1-3; a weak D match, TRBD1 (6 bases). Trimming took 5 bases from V and 7 from J, leaving 15 bases between them. The germline V gene encodes CDR1 MNHNY and CDR2 SVGAGI (reference sequence). This CDR3 contains 14 residues. CDR3 in amino acids: CASSATGSMNTIYF. CDR3 sequence (DNA): TGTGCCAGCAGTGCGACAGGTTCGATGAACACCATATATTTT.

The chain couples TRBV28 to TRBJ1-2; maybe TRBD1 (6 bases). The CDR3 extends over 12 amino acids. The germline gives CDR1 MDHEN, CDR2 SYDVKM. V lost 7 bases to trimming and J lost 5 bases, with 11 bases between them. The DNA for the CDR3 is TGTGCCAGCATGAGGGGGGAGTATGGCTACACCTTC. Translated, it gives CASMRGEYGYTF.

This clonotype occurred many times. This CDR3 reads CSARAPIAEEYF. CDR3 coding DNA: TGCAGTGCTAGAGCCCCCATTGCAGAGGAGTACTTC. This chain uses TRBV20-1 with TRBJ2-7, with D unresolved. CDR1 and CDR2 (germline): DFQATT, SNEGSKA (reference sequence). The CDR3 spans 12 residues. V dropped 1 base and J dropped 11 bases, with 15 bases sitting between them.

This clonotype has at least ten counts. The V call is TRBV28, the J call TRBJ2-7, with D hard to call. The V end lost 8 bases, the J end lost 0 bases, and 11 bases lay between the germline ends. The CDR3 runs 13 residues. The germline V gene has CDR1 MDHEN and CDR2 SYDVKM. CDR3 sequence (DNA): TGTGCCAGCCAACAGACGCCCTCCTACGAGCAGTACTTC. Its translation is CASQQTPSYEQYF.

The rearrangement links TRBV29-1 to TRBJ2-5; 8 nucleotides line up with TRBD1. The J call may be in error: the DNA end matches TRBJ2-7 better. This CDR3 contains 14 residues. Germline assignment: CDR1 SQVTM and CDR2 ANQGSEA. The CDR3, as DNA: TGCAGCGTTGAAGCCAAGGACAGGGCGTACGAGCAGTACTTC. Encoded protein: CSVEAKDRAYEQYF.

This clonotype was seen a few times. The chain has TRBV5-8 and TRBJ2-5; D unclear. CDR1 is SGHTS and CDR2 is YDEGEE in the germline V gene. CDR3 length: 15 amino acids. V lost 3 bases and J lost 2, with 14 bases in between. DNA of the CDR3: TGTGCCAGCAGCTCCTCCCCGGCTAGTCAAGAGACCCAGTACTTC. Protein sequence: CASSSSPASQETQYF.

This chain joins TRBV7-3 and TRBJ2-7, with 7 nucleotides matching TRBD2. The CDR3 has 14 amino acids. V lost 5 bases to trimming and J lost 3 bases; unmatched junction nucleotides: 7. The V gene's germline CDR1 is SGHTA and CDR2 FQGTGA. The DNA for the CDR3 is TGTGCCAGCAGCGAAAGCGGGGCTTTCTACGAGCAGTACTTC. This gives the protein CASSESGAFYEQYF.

At least ten counts were recorded for this clonotype. The CDR3: CASSAGESIEQYF. The CDR3 bases are TGTGCCAGCAGCGCGGGAGAGAGCATCGAGCAGTACTTC. V and J are TRBV9 and TRBJ2-7; maybe TRBD2 (6 bases). V was clipped by 3 bases and J by 6 bases, with 13 bases between them. The germline gives CDR1 SGDLS, CDR2 YYNGEE. This CDR3 is built from 13 residues. The variable domain in full, with the rest retrieved from reference TRBV9 and TRBJ2-7, is DSGVTQTPKHLITATGQRVTLRCSPRSGDLSVYWYQQSLDQGLQFLIQYYNGEERAKGNILERFSAQQFPDLHSELNLSSLELGDSALYFCASSAGESIEQYFGPGTRLTVT.